The subject of this entry is one T cell receptor beta chain. The CDR3 sequence is 13 residues long. Germline CDR1 and CDR2: MNHNS and SASEGT. V lost 8 bases, J lost 3 bases, and 6 bases stayed unmatched. The protocol was immunoSEQ multiplex PCR, while the TCRdb copy is restricted to in-frame clones and leaves out a portion. The data contain about 72,000 clones, roughly 89% of them singletons. The data were taken from a study of OX40 agonist ivuxolimab in advanced cancers. Background on the study: Partial response was recorded in three patients: one hepatocellular carcinoma and two cutaneous melanoma cases.

Blood specimens came from baseline, cycle 4 day 1, and cycle 7 day 1. This sequence originates from an adult with an advanced solid tumor such as melanoma, head and neck, liver or kidney cancer. This chain links TRBV6-1 with TRBJ2-7, with TRBD2 matching over 8 bases. Sequencing used CD4+ or CD8+ T cells sorted from blood, obtained in a trial of the OX40 agonist ivuxolimab. The CDR3 nucleotides read TGTGCCAGCGGGACTAGGTCCAACTACGAGCAGTACTTC. Translating it yields CASGTRSNYEQYF.